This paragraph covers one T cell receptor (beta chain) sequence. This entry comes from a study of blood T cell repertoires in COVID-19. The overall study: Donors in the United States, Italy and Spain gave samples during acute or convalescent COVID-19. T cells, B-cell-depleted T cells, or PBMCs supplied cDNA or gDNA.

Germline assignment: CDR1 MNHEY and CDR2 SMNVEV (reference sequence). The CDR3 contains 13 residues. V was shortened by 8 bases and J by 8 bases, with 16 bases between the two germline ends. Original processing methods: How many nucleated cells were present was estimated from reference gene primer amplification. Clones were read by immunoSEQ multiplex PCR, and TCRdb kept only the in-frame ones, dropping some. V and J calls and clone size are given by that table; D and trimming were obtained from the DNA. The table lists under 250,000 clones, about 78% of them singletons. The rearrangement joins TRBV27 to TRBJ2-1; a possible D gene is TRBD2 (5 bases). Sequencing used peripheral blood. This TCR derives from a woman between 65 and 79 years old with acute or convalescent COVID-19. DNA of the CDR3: TGTGCCAGCCGGCCCCTTGCGAGGGATGAGCAGTTCTTC. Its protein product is CASRPLARDEQFF.